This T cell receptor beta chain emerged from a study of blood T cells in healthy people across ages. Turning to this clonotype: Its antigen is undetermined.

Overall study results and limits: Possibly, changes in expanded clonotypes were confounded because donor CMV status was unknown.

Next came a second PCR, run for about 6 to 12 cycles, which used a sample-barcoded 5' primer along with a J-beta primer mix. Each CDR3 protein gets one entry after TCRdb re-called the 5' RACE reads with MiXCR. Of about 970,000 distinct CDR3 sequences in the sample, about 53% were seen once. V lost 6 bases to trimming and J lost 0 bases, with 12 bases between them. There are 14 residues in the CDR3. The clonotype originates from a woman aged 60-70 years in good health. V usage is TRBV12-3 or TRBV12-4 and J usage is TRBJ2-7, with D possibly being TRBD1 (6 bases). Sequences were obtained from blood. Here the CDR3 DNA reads TGTGCCAGCAGGCAACAGGGTTACTCCTACGAGCAGTACTTC. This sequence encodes CASRQQGYSYEQYF.